Following are 13 T cell receptor beta chains from one sample sequenced in a study of OX40 agonist ivuxolimab in advanced cancers. Sequenced by immunoSEQ multiplex PCR; TCRdb stores in-frame clones only, minus some. Of approximately 70,000 clones detected, 80% to 90% appear once; the ten largest clones hold around 0.92%. Sequences were derived from CD4+ or CD8+ T cells sorted from blood, sampled in a trial of the OX40 agonist ivuxolimab. The receptors come from an adult with an advanced solid tumor such as melanoma, head and neck, liver or kidney cancer.

V gene TRBV6-1 combines with J gene TRBJ1-2, with unresolved D. The CDR3 runs 12 residues. Germline loops: CDR1 MNHNS, CDR2 SASEGT. V was pared by 0 bases and J by 2 bases, with 1 base between. The CDR3 region is CASSEANYGYTF. CDR3 DNA sequence: TGTGCCAGCAGTGAAGCGAACTATGGCTACACCTTC.

This chain uses TRBV30 with TRBJ2-7; D ambiguous. This CDR3 has 12 residues. Trimming removed 2 bases at V and 5 bases at J, with 10 bases between. Germline assignment: CDR1 GTSNPN and CDR2 SVGIG (reference sequence). The CDR3 DNA is TGTGCCTGGAGTCAGGACGATGACGAGCAGTACTTC. Amino acid sequence: CAWSQDDDEQYF.

The gene calls are TRBV9 and TRBJ2-3; D might be TRBD1 or TRBD2, each matching 5 bases. The V gene's germline CDR1 is SGDLS and CDR2 YYNGEE. This CDR3 is built from 14 residues. V lost 0 bases to trimming and J lost 5 bases, with 10 bases between them. The CDR3 reads CASSVGGTGDTQYF. The CDR3 region has the DNA TGTGCCAGCAGCGTAGGAGGGACCGGAGATACGCAGTATTTT. Using reference TRBV9 and TRBJ2-3 for the parts outside the CDR3, the full variable domain is DSGVTQTPKHLITATGQRVTLRCSPRSGDLSVYWYQQSLDQGLQFLIQYYNGEERAKGNILERFSAQQFPDLHSELNLSSLELGDSALYFCASSVGGTGDTQYFGPGTRLTVL.

The V call is TRBV7-9, the J call TRBJ1-6; D remains unclear. This CDR3 is 14 amino acids long. Trimming removed 6 bases from V and 8 bases from J, with 14 bases in between. The V gene's germline CDR1 is SEHNR and CDR2 FQNEAQ (reference sequence). The CDR3, as DNA: TGTGCCAGCAGTGACGGGTATCTGGATTCACCCCTCCACTTT. Translation: CASSDGYLDSPLHF.

The rearrangement joins TRBV2 to TRBJ2-1, with D maybe TRBD2 (5 bases). Germline V gene lookup returns CDR1 SNHLY and CDR2 FYNNEI. The CDR3 sequence is 16 residues long. V lost 6 bases, J lost 0 bases, and 15 bases lay in between. The CDR3 here is CASSRPDSRSYNEQFF. The CDR3 bases are TGTGCCAGCAGCCGACCGGACTCACGCTCCTACAATGAGCAGTTCTTC.

The V and J genes are TRBV5-1 and TRBJ2-5; 8 nucleotides match TRBD1. V was clipped by 2 bases and J by 4 bases; unmatched bases: 4. The CDR3 length is 14 residues. The germline CDR1 and CDR2 sequences are SGHRS and YFSETQ. The CDR3 nucleotides read TGCGCCAGCAGCTTAGACAGGGGCGGAGAGACCCAGTACTTC. The encoded protein is CASSLDRGGETQYF.

The V call is TRBV2, the J call TRBJ1-1; D perhaps matches TRBD1 (6 bases). Trimming shortened V by 5 bases and J by 4 bases, and 14 bases separated the two germline ends. The germline gives CDR1 SNHLY, CDR2 FYNNEI. This CDR3 spans 14 amino acids. The CDR3 DNA reads as TGTGCCAGCAGTCGAGGGGGGGCCACCACTGAAGCTTTCTTT. It encodes CASSRGGATTEAFF.

The rearrangement links TRBV9 to TRBJ1-2, with a possible D match to TRBD1 (6 bases). This CDR3 spans 15 amino acids. Germline CDR1 SGDLS, CDR2 YYNGEE. V was cut by 3 bases and J by 4 bases, with 16 bases left in between. The CDR3 nucleotides are TGTGCCAGCAGCGCTGGCGGGGGGCGCGTCTATGGCTACACCTTC. Protein sequence: CASSAGGGRVYGYTF.

The J gene is TRBJ1-6, the V gene TRBV6-1; tentatively, D is TRBD1 (5 bases). The V end lost 3 bases, the J end lost 9 bases, and 12 bases lay between the germline ends. Germline-derived CDR1 and CDR2 are MNHNS and SASEGT. The CDR3 is 14 residues long. CDR3 nucleotides: TGTGCCAGCAGTGATTTCCGGGGCTCTTCACCCCTCCACTTT. Translating gives CASSDFRGSSPLHF.

This chain connects TRBV7-2 to TRBJ1-2; TRBD1 aligns across 11 bases. Germline loops: CDR1 SGHTA, CDR2 FQGNSA. The CDR3 spans 14 residues. V dropped 1 base and J dropped 8; count of bases not matched to a gene: 3. CDR3 residues: CASSLGTGGLGYTF. Written as DNA, the CDR3 is TGTGCCAGCAGCTTAGGGACAGGGGGCCTCGGCTACACCTTC. Variable domain in full (rest from reference TRBV7-2 and TRBJ1-2): GAGVSQSPSNKVTEKGKDVELRCDPISGHTALYWYRQSLGQGLEFLIYFQGNSAPDKSGLPSDRFSAERTGGSVSTLTIQRTQQEDSAVYLCASSLGTGGLGYTFGSGTRLTVV.

V gene TRBV18 combines with J gene TRBJ2-2; D is undetermined. Germline assignment: CDR1 KGHSH and CDR2 LQKENI. The CDR3 runs 17 residues. Trimming removed 1 base at V and 1 base at J, with 13 bases between. The CDR3 region is CASSPRVPGRNTGELFF. CDR3 DNA sequence: TGTGCCAGCTCACCACGGGTACCCGGTCGGAACACCGGGGAGCTGTTTTTT.

A word on this clone: The sample holds other DNA sequences that translate to the same CDR3. This rearrangement joins TRBV28 to TRBJ2-3; no definite D call. Germline assignment: CDR1 MDHEN and CDR2 SYDVKM. Trimming took 2 bases from V and 3 from J, leaving 12 bases between them. The CDR3 has 15 amino acids. For the CDR3, the DNA is TGTGCCAGCAGTTTACCCTCCGAGCTGACAGATACGCAGTATTTT. Its translation is CASSLPSELTDTQYF.

This chain joins TRBV29-1 and TRBJ1-2, with TRBD1 identical over 9 bases. CDR1 is SQVTM, CDR2 ANQGSEA, per germline. This CDR3 is 15 amino acids long. The junction had 11 bases not matched to a gene; V was cut back by 7 bases and J by 2 bases. CDR3 nucleotides: TGCAGCGCCCACGCCGGGACAGGGCCGAACTATGGCTACACCTTC. Translation gives CSAHAGTGPNYGYTF.